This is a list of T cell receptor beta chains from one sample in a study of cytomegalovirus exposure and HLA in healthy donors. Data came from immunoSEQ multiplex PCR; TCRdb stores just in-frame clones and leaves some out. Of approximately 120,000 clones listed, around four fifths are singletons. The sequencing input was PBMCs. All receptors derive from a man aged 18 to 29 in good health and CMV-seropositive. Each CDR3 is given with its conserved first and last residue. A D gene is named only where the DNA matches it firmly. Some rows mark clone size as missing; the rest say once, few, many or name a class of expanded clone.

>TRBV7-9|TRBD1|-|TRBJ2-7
TGTGCCAGCAGCTTGGGGACAGACGAGCAGTACTTC
CASSLGTDEQYF
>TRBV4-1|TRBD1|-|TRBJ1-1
TGCGCCAGCAGCCAAGATCCGTACCGGGACAGGGGAACTGAAGCTTTCTTT
CASSQDPYRDRGTEAFF
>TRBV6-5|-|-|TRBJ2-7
TGTGCCAGCAGCCTATTGAACAGCTACGAGCAGTACTTC
CASSLLNSYEQYF
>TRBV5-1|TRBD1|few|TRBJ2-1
TGCGCCAGCAGCGGGGGACAGGGTGTCAATGAGCAGTTCTTC
CASSGGQGVNEQFF
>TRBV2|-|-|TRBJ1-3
TGTGCCAGCAGTGAAGCCCGGGACTCTGGAAACACCATATATTTT
CASSEARDSGNTIYF
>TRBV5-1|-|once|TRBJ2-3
TGCGCCAGCACCCAACACGGGGGCACAGATACGCAGTATTTT
CASTQHGGTDTQYF
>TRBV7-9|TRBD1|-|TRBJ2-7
TGTGCCAGCAGCTTGGGACAGGGTAAGGGATACGAGCAGTACTTC
CASSLGQGKGYEQYF
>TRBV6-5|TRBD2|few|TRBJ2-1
TGTGCCAGCAGTCGTCGGGGGGGCGGATTGAATGAGCAGTTCTTC
CASSRRGGGLNEQFF
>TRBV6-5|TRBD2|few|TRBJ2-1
TGTGCCAGCAGTTCCCTCGGGGGGGACGGAATCAATGAGCAGTTCTTC
CASSSLGGDGINEQFF
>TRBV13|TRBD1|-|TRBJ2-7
TGTGCCAGCAGCCATAGCTCAACCGGGACAGGGGAGCCCTACGAGCAGTACTTC
CASSHSSTGTGEPYEQYF
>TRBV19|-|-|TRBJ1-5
TGTGCCAGTAGTATCGGTCTGGGACAACTCAATCAGCCCCAGCATTTT
CASSIGLGQLNQPQHF
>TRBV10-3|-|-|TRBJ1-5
TGTGCCATCAGTGAGTCGACAGTAAGAACTCAGCCCCAGCATTTT
CAISESTVRTQPQHF
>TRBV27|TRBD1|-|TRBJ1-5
TGTGCCAGCAGTCCGGGACAGTCTTTTAATCAGCCCCAGCATTTT
CASSPGQSFNQPQHF
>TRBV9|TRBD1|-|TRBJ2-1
TGTGCCAGCAGCGTACAGGGGGCTAGCTCCTACAATGAGCAGTTCTTC
CASSVQGASSYNEQFF
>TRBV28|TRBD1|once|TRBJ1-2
TGTGCCAGCAGGGCAGGGGGTAACTATGGCTACACCTTC
CASRAGGNYGYTF
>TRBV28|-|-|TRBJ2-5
TGTGCCAGCTATGAGGCGGGTACCAAAGAGACCCAGTACTTC
CASYEAGTKETQYF
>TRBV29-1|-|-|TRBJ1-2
TGCAGCGTTGATTCGGACAGTAACTATGGCTACACCTTC
CSVDSDSNYGYTF
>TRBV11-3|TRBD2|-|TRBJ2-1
TGTGCCAGCAGCTTAGCTAGCGGAAACTCCTACAATGAGCAGTTCTTC
CASSLASGNSYNEQFF
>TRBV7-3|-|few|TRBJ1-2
TGTGCCAGCAGCTTAGGGGAGGGCTATGGCTACACCTTC
CASSLGEGYGYTF
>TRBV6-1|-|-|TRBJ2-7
TGTGCCAGCAGTGAAGCGCAGGTCTACGAGCAGTACTTC
CASSEAQVYEQYF
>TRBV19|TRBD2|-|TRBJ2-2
TGTGCCAGTAAGGCAGGCGGGGGGAGTAACACCGGGGAGCTGTTTTTT
CASKAGGGSNTGELFF
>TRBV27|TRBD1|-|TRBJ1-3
TGTGCCAGCAGTTTATGGCAGGGGGCTGGAAACACCATATATTTT
CASSLWQGAGNTIYF
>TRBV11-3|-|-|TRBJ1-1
TGTGCCAGCAGCGCACAGGGGAACACTGAAGCTTTCTTT
CASSAQGNTEAFF
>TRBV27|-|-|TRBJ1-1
TGTGCCAGCAGTTTAATCGCAGGGGTGACTGAAGCTTTCTTT
CASSLIAGVTEAFF
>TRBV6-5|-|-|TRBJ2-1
TGTGCCAGCAGTAGCGCAGGCCCCGGAGGTGAGCAGTTCTTC
CASSSAGPGGEQFF
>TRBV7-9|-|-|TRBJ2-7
TGTGCCAGCAGCCACGAGGTTCACGAGCAGTACTTC
CASSHEVHEQYF